This is a list of T cell receptor beta chains from one sample in a study of T-cell memory formation after mild COVID-19. TCRdb independently ran MiXCR on the 5' RACE reads; one entry per CDR3 protein. The repertoire has roughly 450,000 distinct CDR3 sequences, about 20% of them found once; the top ten carry roughly an eighth. The sample comprised PBMCs or a T cell subset sorted from them (not recorded which). Every receptor here comes from an adult woman who had mild COVID-19 (a few samples of this study predate the infection). Cell type and time point are not known. Each CDR3 is given with its conserved first and last residue. The D gene is left open where the match is weak. Rows give clone size only sometimes, using once, few, many, or a class for an expanded clone.

d_gene	v_gene	j_gene	abundance	CDR3nt	CDR3aa
TRBD1	TRBV12-5	TRBJ2-1	few	TGTGCTAGTGGCTCCCCCGGGACAGGGGGGGATGAGCAGTTCTTC	CASGSPGTGGDEQFF
TRBD1	TRBV12-3/TRBV12-4	TRBJ1-1	NA	TGTGCCAGCACCCGACTCGGACAGGGGAACGCTGAAGCTTTCTTT	CASTRLGQGNAEAFF
TRBD2	TRBV29-1	TRBJ2-7	few	TGCAGCGCCGGGACTAGCGGTACCTACGAGCAGTACTTC	CSAGTSGTYEQYF
NA	TRBV20-1	TRBJ1-5	few	TGCAGTGCTAGAGGCCCGGACGGTTACCTCGGGGCCCAGCATTTT	CSARGPDGYLGAQHF
NA	TRBV3-1	TRBJ2-1	NA	TGTGCCAGCAGCCAATCACAGGGAAGTGGAAACAATGAGCAGTTCTTC	CASSQSQGSGNNEQFF
NA	TRBV5-1	TRBJ1-5	NA	TGCGCCAGCAGCATCGGGACTGATAATCAGCCCCAGCATTTT	CASSIGTDNQPQHF
NA	TRBV11-2	TRBJ2-7	NA	TGTGCCAGCAGCTCGCCGGCAGGTGACATCGACGAGCAGTACTTC	CASSSPAGDIDEQYF
TRBD1	TRBV9	TRBJ2-5	NA	TGTGCCAGCAGCGTAGTGGCAGGGGGATATGAGACCCAGTACTTC	CASSVVAGGYETQYF
TRBD1	TRBV7-2	TRBJ1-2	NA	TGTGCCAGCAGCCCCGGACGAACGACAGGGGACTATGGCTACACCTTC	CASSPGRTTGDYGYTF
NA	TRBV10-3	TRBJ2-7	few	TGTGCCATTCCGCGGGCCTACGAGCAGTACTTC	CAIPRAYEQYF
NA	TRBV6-5	TRBJ2-7	once	TGTGCCAGCAGTTATTTTACCGACAGATCCTACGAGCAGTACTTC	CASSYFTDRSYEQYF
NA	TRBV9	TRBJ2-5	NA	TGTGCCAGCAGCGTCACGGAAGAGACCCAGTACTTC	CASSVTEETQYF
NA	TRBV7-9	TRBJ1-1	NA	TGTGCCGGCAGCAGGGCGGGGGCATCTGAAGCTTTCTTT	CAGSRAGASEAFF
NA	TRBV27	TRBJ2-3	many	TGTGCCAGCAGTGCTCCTCCCAGCACAGATACGCAGTATTTT	CASSAPPSTDTQYF
NA	TRBV10-1	TRBJ2-7	NA	TGCGCCAGCGGCCCCTGCTTTGCTTTTTACTACGAGCAGTACTTC	CASGPCFAFYYEQYF
NA	TRBV2	TRBJ2-4	few	TGTGCCAGCAGTGGTGGAGGGGGCGGGAAGTACATTCAGTACTTC	CASSGGGGGKYIQYF
TRBD2	TRBV15	TRBJ2-1	few	TGTGCCACCAGCAGAGGGGCTAGCGGGCGTTCCTACAATGAGCAGTTCTTC	CATSRGASGRSYNEQFF
TRBD2	TRBV7-6	TRBJ2-1	many	TGTGCCAGCAGCTCGGGACTAGCGGGAGGGAACGGGGGAAGTGAGCAGTTCTTC	CASSSGLAGGNGGSEQFF
TRBD2	TRBV7-9	TRBJ2-5	NA	TGTGCCAGCAGCATCGGACTAGCCGAGGAACAAGAGACCCAGTACTTC	CASSIGLAEEQETQYF
TRBD2	TRBV28	TRBJ2-1	NA	TGTGCCAGCAGTTCGATTAGCGGGAGCTTCCACAATGAGCAGTTCTTC	CASSSISGSFHNEQFF
NA	TRBV7-8	TRBJ2-1	NA	TGTGCCAGCACCTGGAGCTACTCCTACAATGAGCAGTTCTTC	CASTWSYSYNEQFF
NA	TRBV12-3/TRBV12-4	TRBJ1-2	few	TGTGCCAGCAGTTTTACAGCAAGCAGCAGGGGCGGCTACACCTTC	CASSFTASSRGGYTF
NA	TRBV5-1	TRBJ1-5	few	TGCGCCAGCAGCTTCGGCAACAATCAGCCCCAGCATTTT	CASSFGNNQPQHF
NA	TRBV2	TRBJ2-7	NA	TGTGCCAGCAGTGAACATCAACAGCCCTCAGAGCAGTACTTC	CASSEHQQPSEQYF
NA	TRBV30	TRBJ1-2	NA	TGTGCCTCCCCAAGGGGGGGTCCCCGGTATGGCTACACCTTC	CASPRGGPRYGYTF
NA	TRBV6-5	TRBJ1-2	NA	TGTGCCAGCAGTTACTCGATTAGAGGGCTCAACTATGGCTACACCTTC	CASSYSIRGLNYGYTF
TRBD2	TRBV5-1	TRBJ2-5	NA	TGCGCCAGCAGCCCCAAGACTAGCGGGGAGACCCAGTACTTC	CASSPKTSGETQYF
NA	TRBV5-1	TRBJ2-3	NA	TGCGCCAGCAGCTCCAAAACCCCCAGTTCACGTAGATTTGCAGATACGCAGTATTTT	CASSSKTPSSRRFADTQYF
TRBD1	TRBV7-9	TRBJ1-2	NA	TGTGCCAGCAGCTTATTGGGACAGGGAGACCCCAGGACCTTC	CASSLLGQGDPRTF
TRBD1	TRBV20-1	TRBJ1-5	few	TGCAGTGCTAGAGATTACCGCAGACAGGGACGTAATCAGCCCCAGCATTTT	CSARDYRRQGRNQPQHF
NA	TRBV12-3/TRBV12-4	TRBJ1-4	few	TGTGCCAGCAACATTAACGGGTACGGGAGTTCCCTAAAACTGTTTTTT	CASNINGYGSSLKLFF
NA	TRBV20-1	TRBJ2-7	NA	TGCAGTGCTAGAGAGTCTAGCGCCGATTACGAGCAGTACTTC	CSARESSADYEQYF
NA	TRBV4-1	TRBJ1-3	few	TGCGCCAGCAGCCAAGTCCAAACGGATCAACCTGGAAACACCATATATTTT	CASSQVQTDQPGNTIYF
NA	TRBV6-1	TRBJ1-1	NA	TGTGCCAGCAGTAGAACCGGGACATCGAACACTGAAGCTTTCTTT	CASSRTGTSNTEAFF
NA	TRBV5-1	TRBJ2-2	NA	TGCGCCAGCAGCATTGGGACTACCGGGGAGCTGTTTTTT	CASSIGTTGELFF
NA	TRBV19	TRBJ2-7	NA	TGTGCCAGTAGTATAGGACAGGAGCCTCCCTACGAGCAGTACTTC	CASSIGQEPPYEQYF
NA	TRBV2	TRBJ2-7	few	TGTGCCAGCAGTCCGGTCCGATACTACGAGCAGTACTTC	CASSPVRYYEQYF
TRBD1	TRBV20-1	TRBJ1-2	NA	TGCAGTGCTAGCCTGACAGGGGAAAACTATGGCTACACCTTC	CSASLTGENYGYTF
NA	TRBV20-1	TRBJ2-7	few	TGCAGTGCTAGTTTCTTCGGGCGGGACAGAAGACTCTACGAGCAGTACTTC	CSASFFGRDRRLYEQYF
NA	TRBV11-1	TRBJ2-7	NA	TGTGCCAGCAGCTCACAAAGGGTAGACGAGCAGTACTTC	CASSSQRVDEQYF
NA	TRBV5-5	TRBJ1-6	few	TGTGCCAGCAGCCTCGAACAGGGAAATAATTCACCCCTCCACTTT	CASSLEQGNNSPLHF
NA	TRBV5-1	TRBJ2-2	few	TGCGCCAGCAGCTTGGTGCAGACACCCACCGGGGAGCTGTTTTTT	CASSLVQTPTGELFF
NA	TRBV7-2	TRBJ2-6	NA	TGTGCCAGCAGCCAATTTCAGGGATCTGGGGCCAACGTCCTGACTTTC	CASSQFQGSGANVLTF
NA	TRBV4-1	TRBJ1-2	NA	TGCGCCAGCAGCCAAGATGGTCAGGAGACCTATGGCTACACCTTC	CASSQDGQETYGYTF
NA	TRBV19	TRBJ1-2	NA	TGTGCCAGTACCTTGGCCGGGAGCTATGGCTACACCTTC	CASTLAGSYGYTF
TRBD2	TRBV6-5	TRBJ2-7	NA	TGTGCCAGCAGTTACACGAGGACTAGAGGGAGATACGAGCAGTACTTC	CASSYTRTRGRYEQYF
NA	TRBV20-1	TRBJ1-4	few	TGCAGTGCCTCGGACAGTAGGCGGCTGTTTTTT	CSASDSRRLFF
TRBD1	TRBV7-9	TRBJ1-5	few	TGTGCCAGCAGCCTAACCAGGGGGCTAGGGAGCAATCAGCCCCAGCATTTT	CASSLTRGLGSNQPQHF
TRBD2	TRBV20-1	TRBJ2-1	once	TGCAGTGCTATGAGACTAGCGGGGGTTTTTTTCTTC	CSAMRLAGVFFF
NA	TRBV5-1	TRBJ1-1	few	TGCGCCAGCAGCTTGGGGGCCGGGAACACTGAAGCTTTCTTT	CASSLGAGNTEAFF